The clone carrying this TCR beta chain was seen ten or more times. The target antigen is unknown. The gene names given are mouse names. The read gets to within 4 residues of the CDR3 end, and the germline J gene fills in the rest. It was cDNA, reverse transcribed from extracted RNA, that served as the sequencing template. The method was immunoSEQ multiplex PCR; TCRdb's version includes in-frame clones alone and lacks a portion of them. The sample presents around 100,000 clones, none singletons. These data belong to a study of CD8+ T cells in alopecia areata. V lost 5 bases and J lost 0, with 10 bases in between. Looked up from germline, CDR1 is NNHDY and CDR2 is SYVADS. The CDR3 has 14 amino acids. Study observations and caveats: Unlike in mice, where it was clearer, TCR sharing across patients was less clear, possibly HLA-related.

The sequenced material came from lesional skin. This chain joins TRBV13-3 and TRBJ2-5; D remains unclear. The sequence derives from a C3H/HeJ mouse with alopecia areata. Strain haplotype (MHC): H2-k. This CDR3 is CASSADNNQDTQYF. The part of the CDR3 DNA that was read is TGTGCCAGCAGCGCTGACAATAACCAAGAC.